The subject of this entry is one TCR beta chain. This sample was included in a study of blood T cell repertoires in COVID-19. Study details: There were acute and convalescent COVID-19 samples, and they came from the United States, Italy and Spain.

Assay used: immunoSEQ multiplex PCR; TCRdb lists only in-frame clones, some missing. The sample holds about 400,000 clones, around nine tenths seen once. V was shortened by 6 bases and J by 0 bases, with 12 bases between the two germline ends. Germline V gene lookup returns CDR1 SGHNT and CDR2 YENEEA. The CDR3 sequence is 15 residues long. Sample: PBMCs or T cells enriched from blood (not recorded which). The rearrangement joins TRBV11-3 to TRBJ1-5; D possibly corresponds to TRBD1 (5 bases). This sequence originates from a woman between 50 and 59 years old who had recovered from COVID-19. This CDR3 is CASRWGRNSNQPQHF. CDR3 in DNA: TGTGCCAGCAGGTGGGGGAGGAATAGCAATCAGCCCCAGCATTTT.